This TCR beta chain was sequenced during a study of blood T cell repertoires in COVID-19. Study summary: Sites across the United States, Italy and Spain contributed samples from acute and convalescent COVID-19. T cells, B-cell-depleted T cells, or PBMCs supplied cDNA or gDNA.

From germline, CDR1 is MDHEN and CDR2 SYDVKM. Trimming removed 4 bases from V and 5 bases from J, with 14 bases in between. The CDR3 consists of 14 residues. Study processing details: Reference gene primer amplification yielded estimated nucleated cell counts. Data came from immunoSEQ multiplex PCR; TCRdb stores just in-frame clones and leaves some out. D and trimming were read from the DNA, whereas the V and J calls and clone size are those reported in that table. Of about 130,000 clones listed, 70% to 90% are singletons. This TCR derives from a woman aged 60-75 years with acute or convalescent COVID-19. Sequencing input: peripheral blood. V usage is TRBV28 and J usage is TRBJ1-2, with D maybe TRBD1 (5 bases). The CDR3 sequence: CASSSDAGIYGYTF. CDR3 bases: TGTGCCAGCAGTTCGGACGCAGGGATTTATGGCTACACCTTC.